This T cell receptor (beta chain) was captured in a study of T cell repertoires in cytomegalovirus infection. Background on the study: HLA-B-restricted CMV epitopes that are well studied were used alongside recently identified HLA-C-restricted ones. CMV infection together with matching HLA type was indicated by public TCR beta signatures.

With V trimmed by 6 bases and J by 0 bases, 8 bases remained unmatched. Germline V CDR1 and CDR2: MNHEY, SVGAGI. The CDR3 extends over 15 amino acids. Remarks on this clonotype: The target antigen is unknown.

Notes on the study in general: HLA-C-restricted CMV-specific TCR beta clonotypes were dominant in the ex vivo response. CMV carriers having the relevant HLA were flagged by cumulative public TCR beta family frequency.

TCRdb redid the calling of the reads with MiXCR, one entry per CDR3 protein. The repertoire has 70,000 to 95,000 distinct CDR3 sequences, 25% to 30% of them found once; the top ten carry more than 70%. This specimen consisted of CD8+ T cells from cultured PBMCs, obtained from culture after CMV antigen stimulation. The sequence was collected from a human donor in good health (CMV status not recorded). Some clones in this sample may be carry-over from other donors' samples. The chain combines TRBV6-5 with TRBJ2-7, with 7 bases aligning to TRBD1. The CDR3 DNA sequence: TGTGCCAGCAGCCGACAGGGACAAATCTCCTACGAGCAGTACTTC. As protein: CASSRQGQISYEQYF.